This record concerns one TCR beta chain sequence. The sample carries other DNA sequences with the same CDR3. In germline, CDR1 is SEHNR, CDR2 FQNEAQ (reference sequence). The CDR3 contains 15 residues. The ends lost 1 base at V and 0 bases at J; junction bases unmatched: 3. The Seattle patients, enrolled during active infection, were followed longitudinally. This entry comes from a study of blood T cell repertoires in COVID-19. About the research overall: Acute and convalescent COVID-19 specimens originated in the United States, Italy and Spain. From T cells, B-cell-depleted T cells, or PBMCs came the material, which was cDNA or gDNA.

Method: immunoSEQ multiplex PCR; TCRdb's copy keeps in-frame clones and lacks some. This table has around 250,000 clones, about 90% appearing once. This chain links TRBV7-9 with TRBJ2-7, with TRBD1 matching over 7 bases. Input material: peripheral blood. The sequence was collected from a woman in her sixties with COVID-19, enrolled during active disease. CDR3 bases: TGTGCCAGCAGCTTAGGACAGGGAGTCTCCTACGAGCAGTACTTC. Amino acid sequence: CASSLGQGVSYEQYF.